This T cell receptor beta chain is drawn from a study of OX40 agonist ivuxolimab in advanced cancers. Overall study findings and caveats: Certain nonresponders additionally had low normalized T-cell clonal expansion. At doses 0.1 to 3.0 mg/kg, CD4+ and CD8+ clones expanded. The authors did not determine the antigen specificity of the expanded peripheral T cells.

Measured with immunoSEQ multiplex PCR; TCRdb has only the in-frame clones, and not every one. The table shows nearly 80,000 clones, with roughly 94% occurring only once. The V end lost 2 bases, the J end lost 0 bases, and 9 bases lay between the germline ends. Germline values: CDR1 SGHNT, CDR2 YYREEE (reference sequence). The CDR3 has 14 residues. As to this clone: The antigen remains undetermined.

V gene TRBV5-4 combines with J gene TRBJ2-7; D uncertain. The source is an adult with an advanced solid tumor such as melanoma, head and neck, liver or kidney cancer. This specimen consisted of CD4+ or CD8+ T cells sorted from blood, obtained in a trial of the OX40 agonist ivuxolimab. This chain's CDR3 is CASSFNTYSYEQYF. CDR3 DNA sequence: TGTGCCAGCAGCTTTAATACCTACTCCTACGAGCAGTACTTC.